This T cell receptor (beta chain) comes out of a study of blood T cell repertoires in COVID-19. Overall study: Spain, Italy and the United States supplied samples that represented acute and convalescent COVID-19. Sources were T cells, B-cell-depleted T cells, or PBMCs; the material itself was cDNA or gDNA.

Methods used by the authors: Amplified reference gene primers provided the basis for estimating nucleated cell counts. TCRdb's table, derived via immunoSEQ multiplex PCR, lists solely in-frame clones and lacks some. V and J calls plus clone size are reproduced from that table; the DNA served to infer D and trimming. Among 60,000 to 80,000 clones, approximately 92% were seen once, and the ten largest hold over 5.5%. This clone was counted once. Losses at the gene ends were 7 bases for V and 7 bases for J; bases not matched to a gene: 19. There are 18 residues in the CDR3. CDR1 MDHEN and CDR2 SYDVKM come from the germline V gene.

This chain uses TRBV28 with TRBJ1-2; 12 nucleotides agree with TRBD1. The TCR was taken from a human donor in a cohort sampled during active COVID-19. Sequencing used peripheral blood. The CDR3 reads CASTHLSGQGAVYSGYTF. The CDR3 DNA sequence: TGTGCCAGCACCCATCTTTCGGGACAGGGGGCCGTTTATAGTGGCTACACCTTC.